The next 18 T cell receptor beta chains were all read from a single sample in a study of chemoradiotherapy in HPV16-positive cancers. The repertoire was sequenced with immunoSEQ multiplex PCR; TCRdb's copy has only in-frame clones and lacks some. Of about 22,000 clones in the sample, roughly 90% were seen once. This specimen was blood, taken from a patient who underwent chemoradiotherapy. The receptor set was obtained from a human donor with HPV-associated anogenital cancer.

The chain is built from TRBV7-2 and TRBJ2-1, with 7 positions matching TRBD1. The CDR3 is made up of 14 amino acids. Per the germline V gene, CDR1 is SGHTA and CDR2 is FQGNSA. J lost 7 bases, V lost 5 bases, and 8 bases had no gene match. The CDR3 sequence: CASSHAARGNEQFF. The DNA of the CDR3 is TGTGCCAGCAGCCACGCGGCCAGGGGGAATGAGCAGTTCTTC.

The rearrangement uses TRBV5-6 and TRBJ2-4, with D unresolved. The CDR3 is made up of 15 amino acids. CDR1 and CDR2 from the germline V gene are SGHDT and YYEEEE. The V gene lost 2 bases and the J gene lost 5 bases, with 14 bases spanning the gap. Written as DNA, the CDR3 is TGTGCCAGCAGCTTAGTAGGGTTTGGGGAAAACATTCAGTACTTC. Its translation is CASSLVGFGENIQYF.

The V gene is TRBV6-1, the J gene TRBJ1-3; no clear D gene. This CDR3 has 15 amino acids. Trimming cost V 5 bases and J 5 bases, with 16 bases left between them. Per the germline V gene, CDR1 is MNHNS and CDR2 is SASEGT. CDR3 DNA: TGTGCCAGCAGTCTCCGCGGGCATTCTAGAAACACCATATATTTT. Its protein product is CASSLRGHSRNTIYF.

CDR3 DNA: TGTGCCAGCAGCCTCACCCTCAAGACAGCTGGATTTAATTCACCCCTCCACTTT. Translating it yields CASSLTLKTAGFNSPLHF. The rearrangement uses TRBV7-8 and TRBJ1-6; possibly TRBD1 for D (5 bases). Trimming removed 5 bases from V and 6 bases from J, with 23 bases in between. The CDR3 runs to 18 residues. Looked up from germline, CDR1 is SGHVS and CDR2 is FQNEAQ.

The V call is TRBV15, the J call TRBJ2-1; 8 bases align to TRBD2. The CDR3 loop spans 17 amino acids. The germline CDR1 and CDR2 sequences are LNHNV and YYDKDF (reference sequence). J was trimmed by 6 bases and V by 3 bases; bases with no gene match: 13. The DNA of the CDR3 is TGTGCCACCAGCAGCGGACGGGCGTCGGGGGGGCGCAATGAGCAGTTCTTC. Its protein is CATSSGRASGGRNEQFF.

The chain joins TRBV30 to TRBJ1-2, with TRBD1 as a possible D gene (5 bases). V lost 8 bases to trimming and J lost 2 bases, with 15 bases between them. CDR1 is GTSNPN, CDR2 SVGIG, per germline (reference sequence). The CDR3 consists of 13 residues. The CDR3 nucleotides read TGTGCCGGGGAGTCGGGGACCAACTATGGCTACACCTTC. It translates to CAGESGTNYGYTF.

This clone was seen a single time. V and J are TRBV5-1 and TRBJ2-1, with TRBD2 identical over 7 bases. This CDR3 region has 14 residues. Germline CDR1 SGHRS, CDR2 YFSETQ. Trimming cost V 6 bases and J 4 bases; bases outside gene matches: 7. CDR3 loop: CASTGGTEYNEQFF. DNA for the CDR3: TGCGCCAGCACCGGGGGGACTGAGTACAATGAGCAGTTCTTC.

This chain links TRBV5-4 with TRBJ1-1; 9 nucleotides agree with TRBD1. The CDR3 consists of 16 residues. The ends lost 3 bases at V and 0 bases at J; junction bases unmatched: 6. Per the germline V gene, CDR1 is SGHNT and CDR2 is YYREEE (reference sequence). CDR3 DNA sequence: TGTGCCAGCAGCTCCAGGACAGGGGCTATGAACACTGAAGCTTTCTTT. It encodes CASSSRTGAMNTEAFF. Full variable domain (rest looked up from reference TRBV5-4 and TRBJ1-1): ETGVTQSPTHLIKTRGQQVTLRCSSQSGHNTVSWYQQALGQGPQFIFQYYREEENGRGNFPPRFSGLQFPNYSSELNVNALELDDSALYLCASSSRTGAMNTEAFFGQGTRLTVV.

The rearrangement links TRBV6-5 to TRBJ1-2; 10 nucleotides align to TRBD1. The junction had 3 bases not matched to a gene; V was cut back by 0 bases and J by 2 bases. Looked up from germline, CDR1 is MNHEY and CDR2 is SVGAGI. This CDR3 has 16 residues. The CDR3 loop is CASSYSRTGGNYGYTF. For the CDR3, the DNA is TGTGCCAGCAGTTACTCGAGGACAGGGGGAAACTATGGCTACACCTTC.

V and J are TRBV13 and TRBJ2-1, with D unclear. The CDR3 covers 16 residues. Germline V gene sequence: CDR1 PRHDT, CDR2 FYEKMQ (reference sequence). Trimming pared 1 base from V and 5 bases from J, leaving 15 bases between. Here the CDR3 reads CASSLVSRSRDNEQFF. The CDR3 region has the DNA TGTGCCAGCAGCTTAGTGAGCCGATCTCGGGACAATGAGCAGTTCTTC.

The rearrangement uses TRBV11-2 and TRBJ2-5; no clear D. Trimming shortened V by 5 bases and J by 5 bases, and 30 bases separated the two germline ends. The V gene's germline CDR1 is SGHAT and CDR2 FQNNGV. This CDR3 is 19 amino acids long. CDR3: CASSPLPPPGRPSGETQYF. The CDR3 DNA is TGTGCCAGCAGCCCTCTTCCCCCGCCTGGGCGCCCATCCGGTGAGACCCAGTACTTC.

The chain combines TRBV15 with TRBJ2-4; 7 nucleotides line up with TRBD1. The germline V gene has CDR1 LNHNV and CDR2 YYDKDF (reference sequence). The J segment lost 5 bases and the V segment lost 1 base, leaving 5 bases of the junction unmatched. This CDR3 region has 15 residues. The CDR3 DNA reads TGTGCCACCAGCAGAGGGGCAGGGGGAGAAAACATTCAGTACTTC. Translation: CATSRGAGGENIQYF.

This sequence joins TRBV2 and TRBJ1-1, with TRBD1 matching 7 bases. V lost 3 bases to trimming and J lost 3 bases; unmatched junction nucleotides: 7. The CDR3 extends over 15 amino acids. Germline V gives CDR1 SNHLY, CDR2 FYNNEI. The CDR3 here is CASSDPNTGDTEAFF. CDR3 DNA sequence: TGTGCCAGCAGTGATCCCAATACAGGGGACACTGAAGCTTTCTTT.

The genes are TRBV30 and TRBJ1-2; the match to TRBD1 covers 9 bases. This CDR3 is 13 amino acids long. CDR1 and CDR2 from the germline V gene are GTSNPN and SVGIG (reference sequence). The V segment lost 2 bases and the J segment 5 bases; nucleotides outside the gene matches: 3. The CDR3 reads CAWSSGQGYGYTF. The CDR3 DNA sequence: TGTGCCTGGAGTTCGGGACAGGGATATGGCTACACCTTC.

This chain links TRBV5-4 with TRBJ2-5; 9 positions match TRBD2. The DNA end is more similar to TRBJ2-7, so the J call may be wrong. The CDR3 consists of 16 residues. Germline-derived CDR1 and CDR2 are SGHNT and YYREEE (reference sequence). CDR3 sequence: CASSPRAGGRSYEQYF. The CDR3 bases are TGTGCCAGCAGCCCCCGAGCGGGGGGCCGCTCCTACGAGCAGTACTTC.

V and J are TRBV5-1 and TRBJ2-5; 8 nucleotides agree with TRBD2. Losses at the gene ends were 2 bases for V and 0 bases for J; bases not matched to a gene: 3. Germline assignment: CDR1 SGHRS and CDR2 YFSETQ. This CDR3 spans 15 amino acids. Written as DNA, the CDR3 is TGCGCCAGCAGCTTAGCGGGGGCCTACCAAGAGACCCAGTACTTC. This encodes CASSLAGAYQETQYF. The whole variable domain, remainder taken from reference TRBV5-1 and TRBJ2-5, is KAGVTQTPRYLIKTRGQQVTLSCSPISGHRSVSWYQQTPGQGLQFLFEYFSETQRNKGNFPGRFSGRQFSNSRSEMNVSTLELGDSALYLCASSLAGAYQETQYFGPGTRLLVL.

The CDR3 protein is CASSATEGGQFF. CDR3 in DNA: TGTGCCAGCTCAGCGACAGAGGGCGGGCAGTTCTTC. This chain connects TRBV18 to TRBJ2-1, with D perhaps given as TRBD1 or TRBD2 (5 bases each). Trimming took off 5 bases at V and 12 bases at J, with 14 bases between the two ends. The germline gives CDR1 KGHSH, CDR2 LQKENI. The CDR3 has 12 amino acids.

CDR3 nucleotide sequence: TGTGCCAGCAGCGATCGAGGAAGGGGGCAAGAGACCCAGTACTTC. It encodes CASSDRGRGQETQYF. This chain joins TRBV5-6 and TRBJ2-5; tentatively, D is TRBD1 (6 bases). Germline V gene lookup returns CDR1 SGHDT and CDR2 YYEEEE. There are 15 residues in the CDR3. Trimming took off 4 bases at V and 2 bases at J, with 15 bases between the two ends.